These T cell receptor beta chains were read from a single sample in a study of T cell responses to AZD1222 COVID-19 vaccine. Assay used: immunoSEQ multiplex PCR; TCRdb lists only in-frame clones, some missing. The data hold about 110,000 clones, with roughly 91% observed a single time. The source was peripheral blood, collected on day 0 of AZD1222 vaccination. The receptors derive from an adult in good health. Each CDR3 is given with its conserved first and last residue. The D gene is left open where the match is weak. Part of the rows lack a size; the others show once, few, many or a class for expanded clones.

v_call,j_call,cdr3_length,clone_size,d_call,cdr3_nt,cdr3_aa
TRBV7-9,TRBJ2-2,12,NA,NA,TGTGCCAGCAGCTTCTCCACCGGGGAGCTGTTTTTT,CASSFSTGELFF
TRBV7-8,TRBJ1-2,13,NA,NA,TGTGCCAGCAGCTTCGGACTAGACTATGGCTACACCTTC,CASSFGLDYGYTF
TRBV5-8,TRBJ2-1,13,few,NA,TGTGCCAGCAGCTTGGGATGGTACAATGAGCAGTTCTTC,CASSLGWYNEQFF
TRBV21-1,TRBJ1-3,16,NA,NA,TGTGCCAGCAGCAAAGCCCGACGGTGCTCTGGAAACACCATATATTTT,CASSKARRCSGNTIYF
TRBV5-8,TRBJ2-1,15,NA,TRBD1,TGTGCCAGCAGCTTTAGTGGGACAGGGAACAATGAGCAGTTCTTC,CASSFSGTGNNEQFF
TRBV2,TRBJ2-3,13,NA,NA,TGTGCCAGCAGTGAATACCGGGCGGATACGCAGTATTTT,CASSEYRADTQYF
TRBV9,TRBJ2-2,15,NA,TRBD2,TGTGCCAGCAGCGCCGAGCGGGGGTGGACCGGGGAGCTGTTTTTT,CASSAERGWTGELFF
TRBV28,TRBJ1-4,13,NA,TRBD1,TGTGCCAGCAGAGACAGGGCGAGTGAAAAACTGTTTTTT,CASRDRASEKLFF
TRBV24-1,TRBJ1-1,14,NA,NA,TGTGCCACCAGTGATCAGGGGTCGGCGGGTGAAGCTTTCTTT,CATSDQGSAGEAFF
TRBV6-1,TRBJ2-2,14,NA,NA,TGTGCCAGCAGTGTTAGCGAGAACACCGGGGAGCTGTTTTTT,CASSVSENTGELFF
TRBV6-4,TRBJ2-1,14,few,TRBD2,TGTGCCAGCAGTGACGGGACTAGGCATGGGGAGCAGTTCTTC,CASSDGTRHGEQFF
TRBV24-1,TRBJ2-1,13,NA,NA,TGTGCCACCAGCCCTGGGAGTTTCGGTGAGCAGTTCTTC,CATSPGSFGEQFF
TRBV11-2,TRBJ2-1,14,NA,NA,TGTGCCGGCAGTAAAGGGGGTTCCTACAATGAGCAGTTCTTC,CAGSKGGSYNEQFF
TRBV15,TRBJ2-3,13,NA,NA,NA,CATSSSSTDTQYF
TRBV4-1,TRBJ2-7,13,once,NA,TGCGCCAGCAGCCAAGAAGAGCGGGACGAGCAGTACTTC,CASSQEERDEQYF
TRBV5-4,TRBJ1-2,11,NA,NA,TGTGCCAGCAGGCTCCTGGATGGCTACACCTTC,CASRLLDGYTF
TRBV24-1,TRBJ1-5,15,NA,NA,TGTGCCACCAGCAGGGATAACTATAGCAATCAGCCCCAGCATTTT,CATSRDNYSNQPQHF
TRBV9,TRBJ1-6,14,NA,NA,TGTGCCAGCAGCACCGCCACAGGGAATTCACCCCTCCACTTT,CASSTATGNSPLHF
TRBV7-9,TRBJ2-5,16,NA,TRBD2,TGTGCCAGCAGCTTAGACCTAGCGGGAGAAGGAGAGACCCAGTACTTC,CASSLDLAGEGETQYF
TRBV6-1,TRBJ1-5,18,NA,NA,TGTGCCAGCAGTGAAAGTTTCGTCAGCGGGGGGCGAAGTCAGCCCCAGCATTTT,CASSESFVSGGRSQPQHF
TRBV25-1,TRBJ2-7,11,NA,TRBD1,TGTGCCAGCGGGGACAGCTACGAGCAGTACTTC,CASGDSYEQYF
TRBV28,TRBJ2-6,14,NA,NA,TGTGCCAGCAGGATGAGCTCTGGGGCCAACGTCCTGACTTTC,CASRMSSGANVLTF
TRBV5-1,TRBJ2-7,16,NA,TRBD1,TGCGCCAGCAGCTTGTACGTCGGACAGGGTTCCCACGAGCAGTACTTC,CASSLYVGQGSHEQYF
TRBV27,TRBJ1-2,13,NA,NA,TGTGCCAGCAGACAAGCGGTTGGGGGCGGCTACACCTTC,CASRQAVGGGYTF
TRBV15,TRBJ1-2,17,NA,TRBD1,TGTGCCACCAGCAGAGCCAACCCCGACAGGGGCGGCTATGGCTACACCTTC,CATSRANPDRGGYGYTF
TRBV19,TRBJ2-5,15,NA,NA,TGTGCCAGTAGTATAGATCCTGGGTTCCGAGAGACCCAGTACTTC,CASSIDPGFRETQYF
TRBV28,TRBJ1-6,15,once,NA,TGTGCCAGCAGTCGGCCGGACAGAAGTATCTCACCCCTCCACTTT,CASSRPDRSISPLHF
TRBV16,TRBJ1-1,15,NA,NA,TGTGCCAGCAGCCACCCTGGGACCCTGGGAACTGAAGCTTTCTTT,CASSHPGTLGTEAFF
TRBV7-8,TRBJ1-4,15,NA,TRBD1,TGTGCCAGCAGCTTGGGGACAGTAATGAATGAAAAACTGTTTTTT,CASSLGTVMNEKLFF
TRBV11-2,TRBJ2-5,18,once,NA,TGTGCCAGCAGCTTAGATTCGGGGTTTCGCAGGGCAGGCGAGACCCAGTACTTC,CASSLDSGFRRAGETQYF
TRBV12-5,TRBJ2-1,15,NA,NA,TGTGCTAGTGGTTTGGTACAGACTCCCCACCGTGAGCAGTTCTTC,CASGLVQTPHREQFF
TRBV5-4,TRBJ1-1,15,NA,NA,TGTGCCAGCAGCACGAGCCCCGGAGGAGGCACTGAAGCTTTCTTT,CASSTSPGGGTEAFF
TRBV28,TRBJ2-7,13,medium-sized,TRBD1,TGTGCCAGCAGAATATCTACAGGGGGCGAGCAGTACTTC,CASRISTGGEQYF
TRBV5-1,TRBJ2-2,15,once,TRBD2,TGCGCCAGCAGCTATATAGCGGGAGTTGACGGGGAGCTGTTTTTT,CASSYIAGVDGELFF
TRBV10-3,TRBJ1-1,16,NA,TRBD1,TGTGCCATCAGGGGACAGTCTTCAGCTTGGGGCACTGAAGCTTTCTTT,CAIRGQSSAWGTEAFF
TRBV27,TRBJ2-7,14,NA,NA,TGTGCCAGCAGTCCGGGACTGAGCTCCTACGAGCAGTACTTC,CASSPGLSSYEQYF
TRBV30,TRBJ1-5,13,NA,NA,TGTGCCTGGAGTACCCGTAGCAATCAGCCCCAGCATTTT,CAWSTRSNQPQHF
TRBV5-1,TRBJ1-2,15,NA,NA,TGCGCCAGCAGCCCCACTGACCCAGTCCGCTATGGCTACACCTTC,CASSPTDPVRYGYTF
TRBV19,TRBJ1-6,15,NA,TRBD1,TGTGCCAGTACCAACCCTCAGGGGGGGTCTTCACCCCTCCACTTT,CASTNPQGGSSPLHF
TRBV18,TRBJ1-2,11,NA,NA,TGTGCCAGCTCTCCAGATTATGGCTACACCTTC,CASSPDYGYTF
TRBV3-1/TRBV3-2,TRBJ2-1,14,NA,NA,TGTGCCAGCAGCCAAGATCGGGGCGGGAATGAGCAGTTCTTC,CASSQDRGGNEQFF
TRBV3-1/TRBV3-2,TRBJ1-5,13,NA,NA,TGTGCCAGCAGCCAAGAAGGGTATCAGCCCCAGCATTTT,CASSQEGYQPQHF
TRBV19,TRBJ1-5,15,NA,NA,TGTGCCAGTAGTATACTACGAAGAAAAAATCAGCCCCAGCATTTT,CASSILRRKNQPQHF
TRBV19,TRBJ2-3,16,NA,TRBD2,TGTGCCAGTAGTATCGGACTAGCGGGACCCACAGATACGCAGTATTTT,CASSIGLAGPTDTQYF
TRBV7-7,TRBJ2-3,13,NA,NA,TGTGCCAGCAGTCCGACGGTCGGGGATACGCAGTATTTT,CASSPTVGDTQYF
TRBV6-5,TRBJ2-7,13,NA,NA,TGTGCCAGCAGGGAGGGACTCAGCTACGAGCAGTACTTC,CASREGLSYEQYF
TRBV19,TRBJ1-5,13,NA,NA,TGTGCCAGTAGCCCCGGGGCCCGTCAGCCCCAGCATTTT,CASSPGARQPQHF
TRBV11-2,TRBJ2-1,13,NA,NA,TGTGCCAGCAGCCCTATCTCTTACAATGAGCAGTTCTTC,CASSPISYNEQFF